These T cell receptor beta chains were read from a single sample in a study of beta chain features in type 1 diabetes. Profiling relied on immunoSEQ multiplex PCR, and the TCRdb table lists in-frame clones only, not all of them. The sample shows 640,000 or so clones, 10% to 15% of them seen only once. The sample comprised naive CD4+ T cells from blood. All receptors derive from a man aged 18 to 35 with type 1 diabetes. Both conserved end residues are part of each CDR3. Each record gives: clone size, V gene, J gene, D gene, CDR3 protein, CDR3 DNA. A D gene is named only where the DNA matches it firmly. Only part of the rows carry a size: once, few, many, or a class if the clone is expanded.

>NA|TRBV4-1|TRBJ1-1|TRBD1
CASRFGQGVAEAFF
TGCGCCAGCAGGTTCGGACAGGGGGTCGCTGAAGCTTTCTTT
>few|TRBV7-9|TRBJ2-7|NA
CASSYSGGPYEQYF
TGTGCCAGCAGCTACTCAGGGGGGCCCTACGAGCAGTACTTC
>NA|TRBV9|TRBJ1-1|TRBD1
CASSQQGTNTEAFF
TGTGCCAGCAGTCAACAGGGGACGAACACTGAAGCTTTCTTT
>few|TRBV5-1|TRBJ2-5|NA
CASSLAAPWGETQYF
TGCGCCAGCAGCTTGGCAGCACCCTGGGGAGAGACCCAGTACTTC
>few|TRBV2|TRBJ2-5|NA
CASNQETETQYF
TGTGCCAGCAACCAAGAGACGGAGACCCAGTACTTC
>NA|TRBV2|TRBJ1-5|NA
CASRLTEQPQHF
TGTGCCAGCAGGCTAACAGAACAGCCCCAGCATTTT
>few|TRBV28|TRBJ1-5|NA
CASSLGGADNQPQHF
TGTGCCAGCTCACTAGGAGGGGCTGACAATCAGCCCCAGCATTTT
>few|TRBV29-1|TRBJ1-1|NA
CSVVQGRGTEAFF
TGCAGCGTTGTACAGGGAAGAGGCACTGAAGCTTTCTTT
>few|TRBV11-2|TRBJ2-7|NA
CASSLINEQYF
TGTGCCAGCAGCTTAATCAACGAGCAGTACTTC
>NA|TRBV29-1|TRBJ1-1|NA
CSVEGNTEAFF
TGCAGCGTTGAGGGAAACACTGAAGCTTTCTTT
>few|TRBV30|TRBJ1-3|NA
CAWGRISGNTIYF
TGTGCCTGGGGGAGAATCTCTGGAAACACCATATATTTT
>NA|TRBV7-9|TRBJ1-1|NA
CASSLSVSALNTEAFF
TGTGCCAGCAGCTTATCGGTATCGGCCCTGAACACTGAAGCTTTCTTT
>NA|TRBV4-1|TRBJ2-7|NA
CASSHPARISYEQYF
TGCGCCAGCAGCCATCCCGCAAGGATCTCCTACGAGCAGTACTTC
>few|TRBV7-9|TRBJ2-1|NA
CASSLVGDNEQFF
TGTGCCAGCAGCTTAGTGGGGGACAATGAGCAGTTCTTC
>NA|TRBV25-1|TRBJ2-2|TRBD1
CASTGTGFSGELFF
TGTGCCAGCACCGGGACAGGGTTCAGCGGGGAGCTGTTTTTT
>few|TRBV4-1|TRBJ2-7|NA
CASSQDGISYEQYF
TGCGCCAGCAGCCAAGATGGAATAAGCTACGAGCAGTACTTC
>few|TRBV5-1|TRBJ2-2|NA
CASDVGGPTTGELFF
TGCGCCAGCGATGTCGGGGGGCCCACCACCGGGGAGCTGTTTTTT
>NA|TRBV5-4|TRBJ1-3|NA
CASSLTGTGNTIYF
TGTGCCAGCAGCTTAACAGGGACTGGAAACACCATATATTTT
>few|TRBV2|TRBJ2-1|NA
CASSDSLSYNEQFF
TGTGCCAGCAGTGACTCGCTTTCCTACAATGAGCAGTTCTTC
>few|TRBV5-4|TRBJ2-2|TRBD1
CASSFEDRASGELFF
TGTGCCAGCAGCTTCGAAGACAGGGCGAGCGGGGAGCTGTTTTTT
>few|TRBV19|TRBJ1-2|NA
CASRTGLYGYTF
TGTGCCAGTAGGACCGGATTATATGGCTACACCTTC
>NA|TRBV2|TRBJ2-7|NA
CASSGGQKGEQYF
TGTGCCAGCAGTGGCGGCCAGAAGGGCGAGCAGTACTTC
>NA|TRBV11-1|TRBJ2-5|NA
CASRVRLEETQYF
TGTGCCAGCAGAGTTCGGCTAGAAGAGACCCAGTACTTC
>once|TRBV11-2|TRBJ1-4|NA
CASSLGQGNEKLFF
TGTGCCAGCAGCTTAGGGCAGGGTAATGAAAAACTGTTTTTT
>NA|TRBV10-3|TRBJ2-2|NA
CAISGREDWTGELFF
TGTGCCATCAGCGGCAGGGAGGATTGGACCGGGGAGCTGTTTTTT
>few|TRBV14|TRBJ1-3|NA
CASSPGPGNTIYF
TGTGCCAGCAGCCCGGGCCCTGGAAACACCATATATTTT
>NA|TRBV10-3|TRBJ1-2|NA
CAIERQGDYGYTF
TGTGCCATCGAACGGCAGGGCGACTATGGCTACACCTTC
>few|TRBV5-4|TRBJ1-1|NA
CASSLGGAPLNTEAFF
TGTGCCAGCAGCTTGGGGGGTGCCCCCTTGAACACTGAAGCTTTCTTT
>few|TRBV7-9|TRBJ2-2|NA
CASSLSATGELFF
TGTGCCAGCAGCTTATCAGCAACCGGGGAGCTGTTTTTT
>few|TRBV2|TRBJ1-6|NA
CASSEDNSPLHF
TGTGCCAGCAGTGAAGATAATTCACCCCTCCACTTT